What follows are 21 T cell receptor beta chains derived from one specimen sequenced in a study of T-cell memory formation after mild COVID-19. From the 5' RACE reads, TCRdb called clonotypes with MiXCR, one entry per CDR3 protein. There are approximately 300,000 distinct CDR3 sequences in the sample; approximately 20% occur only once, and more than 20% lies in the top ten. The sample consisted of PBMCs or a T cell subset sorted from them (not recorded which). Receptors originate from a man aged 18-30 years who had mild COVID-19 (a few samples of this study predate the infection). Cell type and time point are not known.

This clonotype was counted many times. The chain employs TRBV7-2 and TRBJ2-1; D not certain. V was shortened by 11 bases and J by 0 bases, with 20 bases between the two germline ends. Germline V gene lookup returns CDR1 SGHTA and CDR2 FQGNSA. The CDR3 is 16 residues long. CDR3 sequence reads: CASGTLGLSSYNEQFF. Here the CDR3 DNA reads TGTGCCTCCGGTACCTTGGGCCTGAGCTCCTACAATGAGCAGTTCTTC.

This clonotype was counted ten times or more. The genes are TRBV27 and TRBJ1-1; D ambiguous. Germline CDR1 MNHEY, CDR2 SMNVEV (reference sequence). Trimming took off 5 bases at V and 5 bases at J, with 12 bases between the two ends. The CDR3 contains 13 residues. CDR3 sequence reads: CASSPLGNTEAFF. In nucleotides, the CDR3 is TGTGCCAGCAGTCCTCTGGGGAATACTGAAGCTTTCTTT.

The V and J genes are TRBV7-2 and TRBJ2-5; D perhaps matches TRBD1 (5 bases). Trimming took 4 bases from V and 5 from J, leaving 11 bases between them. Germline V gene lookup returns CDR1 SGHTA and CDR2 FQGNSA. The CDR3 is 13 residues long. In DNA form, the CDR3 reads TGTGCCAGCAGCTCGAACAAGGGGGAGACCCAGTACTTC. Its protein product is CASSSNKGETQYF.

This clonotype was seen only a few times. CDR3 loop: CASSQAVAGDNEKLFF. In DNA, the CDR3 is TGCGCCAGCAGCCAAGCCGTCGCAGGTGACAATGAAAAACTGTTTTTT. The chain carries TRBV4-1 and TRBJ1-4; D is undetermined. The CDR3 is 16 amino acids. CDR1 and CDR2 (germline): MGHRA, YSYEKL. Trimming cost V 1 base and J 5 bases, with 14 bases left between them.

The gene calls are TRBV5-1 and TRBJ1-6; TRBD1 matches at 7 bases. V was pared by 5 bases and J by 9 bases, with 11 bases of the junction left unmatched. The CDR3 has 15 amino acids. Per the germline V gene, CDR1 is SGHRS and CDR2 is YFSETQ. In DNA, the CDR3 is TGCGCCAGCAGGCCTTTACAGGGGCAGGGTTCACCCCTCCACTTT. It encodes CASRPLQGQGSPLHF. The complete variable domain, with remaining parts taken from reference TRBV5-1 and TRBJ1-6, reads KAGVTQTPRYLIKTRGQQVTLSCSPISGHRSVSWYQQTPGQGLQFLFEYFSETQRNKGNFPGRFSGRQFSNSRSEMNVSTLELGDSALYLCASRPLQGQGSPLHFGNGTRLTVT.

This clonotype was recorded a few times. This chain links TRBV20-1 with TRBJ2-2; D is undetermined. The V end lost 3 bases, the J end lost 1 base, and 12 bases lay between the germline ends. The V gene's germline CDR1 is DFQATT and CDR2 SNEGSKA (reference sequence). The length of the CDR3 is 15 residues. The CDR3 is CSASNTRQNTGELFF. The DNA of the CDR3 is TGCAGTGCTAGTAATACCCGGCAGAACACCGGGGAGCTGTTTTTT.

The chain couples TRBV5-1 to TRBJ2-3; 11 positions agree with TRBD2. From germline, CDR1 is SGHRS and CDR2 YFSETQ. With V trimmed by 5 bases and J by 2 bases, 10 bases remained unmatched. This CDR3 is 17 amino acids long. CDR3 sequence reads: CASRPTPTSGVTDTQYF. As DNA, the CDR3 is TGCGCCAGCAGGCCCACCCCGACTAGCGGGGTCACAGATACGCAGTATTTT.

The table lists this clonotype with a count of one. The chain uses TRBV7-9 and TRBJ1-2; TRBD1 matches at 8 bases. The CDR3 is 17 amino acids. Germline assignment: CDR1 SEHNR and CDR2 FQNEAQ (reference sequence). V trimming: 1 base; J trimming: 4 bases; junction bases outside the gene matches: 11. The CDR3 nucleotides are TGTGCCAGCAGCTTAGAGTCGACAGGGGCGTTCTCCTATGGCTACACCTTC. This gives the protein CASSLESTGAFSYGYTF. Full variable domain (outside the CDR3, taken from reference TRBV7-9 and TRBJ1-2): DTGVSQNPRHKITKRGQNVTFRCDPISEHNRLYWYRQTLGQGPEFLTYFQNEAQLEKSRLLSDRFSAERPKGSFSTLEIQRTEQGDSAMYLCASSLESTGAFSYGYTFGSGTRLTVV.

The CDR3 nucleotides read TGTGCCAGCTCTCCCGCCCCCCAGGGTCGAGAGACCCAGTACTTC. It is translated as CASSPAPQGRETQYF. The V and J genes are TRBV5-4 and TRBJ2-5; D perhaps matches TRBD1 (5 bases). The germline V gene has CDR1 SGHNT and CDR2 YYREEE (reference sequence). CDR3 length: 15 amino acids. V was shortened by 7 bases and J by 4 bases, with 20 bases between the two germline ends.

This clonotype was seen once. The chain uses TRBV4-1 and TRBJ2-5, with 8 bases aligning to TRBD2. J was trimmed by 5 bases and V by 1 base; bases with no gene match: 6. The CDR3 is 15 amino acids. CDR1 and CDR2 from the germline V gene are MGHRA and YSYEKL. In DNA, the CDR3 is TGCGCCAGCAGCCAAGTTTCAGCGGGGGCGGAGACCCAGTACTTC. It is translated as CASSQVSAGAETQYF.

This clonotype was counted only a few times. The chain joins TRBV29-1 to TRBJ1-5, with D perhaps TRBD1 (5 bases). The germline V and J ends were trimmed by 7 bases and 11 bases, with 21 bases remaining between them. The length of the CDR3 is 13 residues. CDR1 SQVTM and CDR2 ANQGSEA come from the germline V gene. The CDR3 sequence: CSASTGPGVSQHF. The DNA of the CDR3 is TGCAGCGCCAGTACAGGCCCCGGGGTGTCCCAGCATTTT.

The chain carries TRBV7-2 and TRBJ2-1; D not resolved. Trimming took off 1 base at V and 7 bases at J, with 11 bases between the two ends. The CDR3 runs 14 residues. CDR1 SGHTA and CDR2 FQGNSA come from the germline V gene. The CDR3, as DNA: TGTGCCAGCAGCTTAGTTGGATCAAGGAATGAGCAGTTCTTC. It is translated as CASSLVGSRNEQFF.

The chain is built from TRBV2 and TRBJ2-3; a weak D match, TRBD2 (5 bases). The CDR3 is 12 residues long. Germline lookup yields CDR1 SNHLY and CDR2 FYNNEI. V shed 7 bases and J shed 4 bases, with 9 bases lying between them. Here the CDR3 DNA reads TGTGCCAGCAATCGGGAACCAGATACGCAGTATTTT. Its translation: CASNREPDTQYF.

This clonotype came up a few times. V and J are TRBV12-3 or TRBV12-4 and TRBJ2-7; D is perhaps TRBD2 (5 bases). V lost 4 bases and J lost 2, with 15 bases in between. This CDR3 comprises 15 residues. The CDR3 sequence: CASSSGERHTYEQYF. As DNA, the CDR3 is TGTGCCAGCAGTTCTGGCGAGCGGCATACCTACGAGCAGTACTTC.

The V gene is TRBV6-5, the J gene TRBJ1-2, with unresolved D. Per germline, CDR1 MNHEY and CDR2 SVGAGI. CDR3 size: 14 residues. With 4 bases removed from V and 7 bases from J, the gap between germline ends came to 16 bases. Written as DNA, the CDR3 is TGTGCCAGCAGTTTGACTATTCTACGGGGTGGCTACACCTTC. It specifies CASSLTILRGGYTF.

This clonotype showed up just a few times. CDR3 protein: CASSPQGADGNTIYF. CDR3 nucleotide sequence: TGCGCCAGCAGCCCACAGGGGGCTGATGGAAACACCATATATTTT. This chain connects TRBV5-1 to TRBJ1-3; 9 nucleotides line up with TRBD1. The CDR3 runs 15 residues. The V gene's germline CDR1 is SGHRS and CDR2 YFSETQ. The trim removed 4 bases at V and 3 bases at J, leaving 5 bases unmatched.

In its sample, this clonotype was seen a few times. This sequence joins TRBV5-1 and TRBJ2-5; D gene unclear. This CDR3 is built from 13 residues. CDR1 and CDR2 from the germline V gene are SGHRS and YFSETQ. Trimming took 6 bases from V and 5 from J, leaving 14 bases between them. CDR3 protein: CASKVVGGETQYF. Written as DNA, the CDR3 is TGCGCCAGCAAGGTCGTCGGTGGCGAGACCCAGTACTTC. The whole variable domain, remainder taken from reference TRBV5-1 and TRBJ2-5, is KAGVTQTPRYLIKTRGQQVTLSCSPISGHRSVSWYQQTPGQGLQFLFEYFSETQRNKGNFPGRFSGRQFSNSRSEMNVSTLELGDSALYLCASKVVGGETQYFGPGTRLLVL.

This clonotype was seen more than once but under ten times. V gene TRBV6-5 combines with J gene TRBJ2-2; TRBD2 is a possible D gene (5 bases). Germline V gene sequence: CDR1 MNHEY, CDR2 SVGAGI. V lost 4 bases, J lost 5 bases, and 11 bases lay in between. The CDR3 loop spans 14 amino acids. The CDR3 DNA is TGTGCCAGCAGTTTACAGAGGAGGACCGGGGAGCTGTTTTTT. Amino acids: CASSLQRRTGELFF.

This clonotype appeared a few times. J is TRBJ2-7 and V is TRBV10-1; 7 bases are a match to TRBD2. J gave up 8 bases and V 0 bases, and 10 bases lay outside the gene matches. Germline V CDR1 and CDR2: WNHNN, SYGVQD (reference sequence). The CDR3 is 15 amino acids. The CDR3 DNA sequence: TGCGCCAGCAGTGAGTCAAGGCAGGGAGGGAGACAGCAGTACTTC. It codes for CASSESRQGGRQQYF.

The table lists this clonotype with a few counts. V and J are TRBV11-2 and TRBJ2-6; no reliable D call. CDR1 SGHAT and CDR2 FQNNGV come from the germline V gene. V was pared by 3 bases and J by 0 bases, with 9 bases between. The CDR3 is 16 amino acids. This CDR3 is CASSFSHNSGANVLTF. The DNA of the CDR3 is TGTGCCAGCAGCTTCAGTCATAACTCTGGGGCCAACGTCCTGACTTTC.

This clonotype was observed a handful of times. This sequence joins TRBV20-1 and TRBJ1-1; 10 nucleotides align to TRBD1. J lost 3 bases, V lost 2 bases, and 12 bases had no gene match. Germline CDR1 reads DFQATT; CDR2 reads SNEGSKA (reference sequence). This CDR3 region has 17 residues. The CDR3 is CSARKTGGPTSYTEAFF. The CDR3 DNA is TGCAGTGCTAGAAAGACAGGGGGCCCGACCTCTTACACTGAAGCTTTCTTT.